The clone carrying this TCR beta chain has a handful of counts. TCRdb used MiXCR to reprocess the 5' RACE reads, holding one entry per CDR3 protein. The profile shows around 360,000 distinct CDR3 sequences, about 9.9% of them singletons. This sample was included in a study of T cells after yellow fever vaccination. Sequences were derived from PBMCs, sampled on the day of the first yellow fever vaccination. The TCR comes from a man younger than 35 who received the YFV17D yellow fever vaccine.

The CDR3 DNA reads as TGCAGTGCTAGTAGTAGGGGCACCTACAATGAGCAGTTCTTC. Encoded protein: CSASSRGTYNEQFF. The chain employs TRBV20-1 and TRBJ2-1; maybe TRBD1 (5 bases). Germline V gives CDR1 DFQATT, CDR2 SNEGSKA (reference sequence). This CDR3 has 14 amino acids. V lost 3 bases to trimming and J lost 2 bases, with 11 bases between them.